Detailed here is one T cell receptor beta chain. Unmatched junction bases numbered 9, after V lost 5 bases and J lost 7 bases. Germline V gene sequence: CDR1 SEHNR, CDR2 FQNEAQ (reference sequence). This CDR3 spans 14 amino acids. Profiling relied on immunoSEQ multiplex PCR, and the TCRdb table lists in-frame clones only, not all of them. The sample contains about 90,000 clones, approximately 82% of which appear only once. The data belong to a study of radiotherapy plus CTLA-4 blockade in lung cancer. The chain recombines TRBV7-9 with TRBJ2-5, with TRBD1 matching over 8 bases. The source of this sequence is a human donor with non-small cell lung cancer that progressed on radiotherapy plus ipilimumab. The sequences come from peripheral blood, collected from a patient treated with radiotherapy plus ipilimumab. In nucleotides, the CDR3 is TGTGCCAGCAGCCAAGGACAGGGTTTAGGGACCCAGTACTTC. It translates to CASSQGQGLGTQYF.